This TCR beta chain was observed in a study of shared clonotypes between healthy human individuals. The overall study: A couple of female and a few male donors aged 18 to 49 were enrolled. The study, taken as a whole, reports: Clonotype sharing levels among donors were expected to vary with sequencing depth.

This CDR3 is 12 amino acids long. Germline lookup yields CDR1 SGHTA and CDR2 FQGNSA. V gave up 2 bases and J gave up 8 bases, with 10 bases separating them. Sequenced by immunoSEQ multiplex PCR; TCRdb stores in-frame clones only, minus some. The sample has under 1,100,000 clones, 60% to 80% seen once. About this clone itself: Antigen specificity is unknown.

The sequenced sample was memory CD4+ T cells sorted from blood. This sample's subset: CD45RA-negative fraction. J is TRBJ2-7 and V is TRBV7-2; the D gene is possibly TRBD2 (6 bases). The clonotype was recovered from a man aged 18 to 29 in good health. In nucleotides, the CDR3 is TGTGCCAGCAGCTTAACCCGGGAGAAGCAGTACTTC. Amino acids: CASSLTREKQYF.